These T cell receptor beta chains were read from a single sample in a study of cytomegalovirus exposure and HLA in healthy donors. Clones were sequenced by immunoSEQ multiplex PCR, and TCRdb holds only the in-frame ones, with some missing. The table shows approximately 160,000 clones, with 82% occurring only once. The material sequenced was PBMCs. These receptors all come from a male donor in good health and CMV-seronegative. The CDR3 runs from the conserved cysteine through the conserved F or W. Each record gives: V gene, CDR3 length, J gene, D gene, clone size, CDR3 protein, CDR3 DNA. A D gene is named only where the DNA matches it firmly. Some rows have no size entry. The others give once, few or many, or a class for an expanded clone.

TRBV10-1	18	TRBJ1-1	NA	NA	CASSEGRDTPGGDTEAFF	TGCGCCAGCAGTGAAGGGCGGGACACCCCCGGGGGGGACACCGAAGCTTTCTTT
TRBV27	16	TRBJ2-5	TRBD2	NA	CASSLVRGRGQETQYF	TGTGCCAGCAGTTTAGTGCGCGGGAGGGGTCAAGAGACCCAGTACTTC
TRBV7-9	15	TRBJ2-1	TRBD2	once	CASSFPSGSYNEQFF	TGTGCCAGCAGCTTTCCTAGCGGGAGTTACAATGAGCAGTTCTTC
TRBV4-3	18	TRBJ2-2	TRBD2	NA	CASSQDPVTSGGTGELFF	TGCGCCAGCAGCCAAGATCCAGTAACTAGCGGGGGAACCGGGGAGCTGTTTTTT
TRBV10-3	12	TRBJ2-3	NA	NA	CAIRDYTDTQYF	TGTGCCATCAGGGACTACACAGATACGCAGTATTTT
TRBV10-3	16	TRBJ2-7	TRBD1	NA	CAISDPRTGRSYEQYF	TGTGCCATCAGTGACCCTCGGACAGGCCGCTCCTACGAGCAGTACTTC
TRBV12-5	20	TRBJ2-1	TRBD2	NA	CASGLDGWTSGRSTYNEQFF	TGTGCTAGTGGACTCGATGGATGGACTAGCGGGAGGTCTACCTACAATGAGCAGTTCTTC
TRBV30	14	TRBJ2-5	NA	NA	CAWTRRDLGETQYF	TGTGCCTGGACTAGGAGGGACCTGGGGGAGACCCAGTACTTC
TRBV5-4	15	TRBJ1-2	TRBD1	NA	CASRYAGGGNYGYTF	TGTGCCAGCAGATACGCAGGGGGCGGAAACTATGGCTACACCTTC
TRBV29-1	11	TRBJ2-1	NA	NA	CSVELTIEQFF	TGCAGCGTCGAGCTAACCATAGAGCAGTTCTTC
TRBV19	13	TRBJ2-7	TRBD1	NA	CASNRQGDIEQYF	TGTGCCAGTAACCGACAGGGGGACATCGAGCAGTACTTC
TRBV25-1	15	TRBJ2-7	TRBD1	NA	CASSKGGDRGDEQYF	TGTGCCAGCAGTAAGGGAGGGGACAGGGGGGACGAGCAGTACTTC
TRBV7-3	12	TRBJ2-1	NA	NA	CASSSDSNEQFF	TGTGCCAGCAGTTCCGACAGCAATGAGCAGTTCTTC
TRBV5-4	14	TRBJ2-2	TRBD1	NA	CASSRQGGTGELFF	TGTGCCAGCAGCAGACAGGGTGGCACCGGGGAGCTGTTTTTT
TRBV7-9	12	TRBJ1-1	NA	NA	CSSSLRGPEAFF	TGTTCCAGCAGCTTAAGGGGCCCAGAAGCTTTCTTT
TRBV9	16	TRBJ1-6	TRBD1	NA	CASSVGGDRFGSPLHF	TGTGCCAGCAGCGTAGGGGGGGACAGGTTCGGTTCACCCCTCCACTTT
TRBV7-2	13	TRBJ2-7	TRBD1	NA	CASSRTGQYEQYF	TGTGCCAGCAGTCGGACAGGGCAGTACGAGCAGTACTTC
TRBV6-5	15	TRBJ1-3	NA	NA	CASSYSRGVGNTIYF	TGTGCCAGCAGTTACTCCCGGGGGGTAGGAAACACCATATATTTT
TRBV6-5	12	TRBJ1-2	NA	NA	CASSLDSYGYTF	TGTGCCAGCAGTTTAGACAGTTATGGCTACACCTTC
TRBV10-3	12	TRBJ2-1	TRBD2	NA	CAIRPSGDEQFF	TGTGCCATCCGGCCTAGCGGGGATGAGCAGTTCTTC
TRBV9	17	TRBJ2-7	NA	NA	CASSPSSPPRVPYEQYF	TGTGCCAGCAGCCCGAGCTCCCCCCCCAGGGTCCCCTACGAGCAGTACTTC
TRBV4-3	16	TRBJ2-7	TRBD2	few	CASSQGRVGGIYEQYF	TGCGCCAGCAGCCAAGGGCGTGTGGGAGGGATCTACGAGCAGTACTTC
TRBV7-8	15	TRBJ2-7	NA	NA	CASSHRRQSLYEQYF	TGTGCCAGCAGCCATCGGAGACAGAGTCTATACGAGCAGTACTTC
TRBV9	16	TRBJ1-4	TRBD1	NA	CASSERQGDSNEKLFF	TGTGCCAGCAGCGAGCGCCAGGGGGACAGTAATGAAAAACTGTTTTTT
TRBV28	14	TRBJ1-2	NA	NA	CASSLIWEPYGYTF	TGTGCCAGCAGTTTAATTTGGGAGCCCTATGGCTACACCTTC
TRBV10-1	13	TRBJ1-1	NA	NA	CASSPTVGAEAFF	TGCGCCAGCAGTCCCACGGTCGGGGCTGAAGCTTTCTTT
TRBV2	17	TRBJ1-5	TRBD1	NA	CASSPGTGPRGGQPQHF	TGTGCCAGCAGTCCCGGGACAGGGCCCAGGGGGGGTCAGCCCCAGCATTTT
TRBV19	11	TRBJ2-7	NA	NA	CASRGAAEQYF	TGTGCCAGTAGGGGGGCGGCCGAGCAGTACTTC
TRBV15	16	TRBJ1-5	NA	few	CATSSLTGAGFQPQHF	TGTGCCACCAGCAGCCTCACGGGAGCGGGGTTTCAGCCCCAGCATTTT
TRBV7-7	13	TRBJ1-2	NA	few	CASSPLRTSGYTF	TGTGCCAGCAGCCCTCTCCGGACTAGCGGCTACACCTTC
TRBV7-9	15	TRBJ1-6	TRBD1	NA	CASSPATGLDSPLHF	TGTGCCAGCAGCCCTGCGACAGGGCTCGATTCACCCCTCCACTTT
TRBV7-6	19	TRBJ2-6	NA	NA	CASSSRARLASSGANVLTF	TGTGCCAGCAGCTCTCGTGCCAGACTCGCCAGTTCTGGGGCCAACGTCCTGACTTTC
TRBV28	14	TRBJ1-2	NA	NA	CASSFRGTRIGYTF	TGTGCCAGCAGTTTTCGGGGGACGAGGATAGGCTACACCTTC
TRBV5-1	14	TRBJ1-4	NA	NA	CASSSDSLDEKLFF	TGCGCCAGCAGCTCGGACAGTCTGGATGAAAAACTGTTTTTT
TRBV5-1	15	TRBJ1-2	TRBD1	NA	CASSDLGQGALGYTF	TGCGCCAGCAGCGATCTCGGACAGGGGGCACTTGGCTACACCTTC
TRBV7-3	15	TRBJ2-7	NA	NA	CASSPGGSASYEQYF	TGTGCCAGCAGCCCCGGGGGTAGCGCCTCCTACGAGCAGTACTTC
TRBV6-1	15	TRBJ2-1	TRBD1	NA	CASSVRQGAYNEQFF	TGTGCCAGCAGTGTACGACAGGGGGCTTACAATGAGCAGTTCTTC
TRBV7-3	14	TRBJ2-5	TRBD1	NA	CASSYTGGGETQYF	TGTGCCAGCAGCTATACAGGGGGTGGGGAGACCCAGTACTTC
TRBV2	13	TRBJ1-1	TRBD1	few	CASSEDRGSEAFF	TGTGCCAGCAGTGAGGACAGGGGCTCTGAAGCTTTCTTT
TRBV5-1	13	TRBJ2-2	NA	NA	CASGSGKDGELFF	TGCGCCAGCGGATCAGGGAAGGACGGGGAGCTGTTTTTT
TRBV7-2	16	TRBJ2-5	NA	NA	CASSLGGAQGRETQYF	TGTGCCAGCAGCTTAGGAGGGGCCCAGGGGCGTGAGACCCAGTACTTC
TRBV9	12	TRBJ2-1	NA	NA	CASSVDLGEQFF	TGTGCCAGCAGCGTAGATCTAGGTGAGCAGTTCTTC
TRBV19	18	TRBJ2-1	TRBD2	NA	CASTSTSGSARGFNEQFF	TGTGCCAGTACCTCGACTAGCGGGAGCGCCCGTGGTTTCAATGAGCAGTTCTTC
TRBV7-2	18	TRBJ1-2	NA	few	CASSLRQDQPRPNYGYTF	TGTGCCAGCAGCCTCAGACAGGACCAACCACGGCCTAACTATGGCTACACCTTC
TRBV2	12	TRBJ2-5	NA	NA	CASRGLQETQYF	TGTGCCAGCAGGGGGCTCCAAGAGACCCAGTACTTC
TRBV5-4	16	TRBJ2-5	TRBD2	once	CASSFGGAGGEETQYF	TGTGCCAGCAGCTTCGGCGGGGCGGGGGGGGAAGAGACCCAGTACTTC
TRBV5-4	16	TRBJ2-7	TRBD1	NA	CASSLQRGQGSGEQYF	TGTGCCAGCAGCTTACAAAGGGGACAGGGGTCCGGGGAGCAGTACTTC
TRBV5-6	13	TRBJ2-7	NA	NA	CASSSWTGGEQYF	TGTGCCAGCAGCTCCTGGACCGGGGGAGAGCAGTACTTC
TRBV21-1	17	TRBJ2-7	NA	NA	CASSKTDVQDRSYEQYF	TGTGCCAGCAGCAAAACGGACGTACAGGATCGCTCCTACGAGCAGTACTTC
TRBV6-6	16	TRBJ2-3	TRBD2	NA	CASSYSLTSRTDTQYF	TGTGCCAGCAGTTACTCGTTGACTAGCCGGACAGATACGCAGTATTTT
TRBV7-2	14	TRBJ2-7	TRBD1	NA	CASSLTGYSYEQYF	TGTGCCAGCAGCCTGACAGGGTACTCCTACGAGCAGTACTTC
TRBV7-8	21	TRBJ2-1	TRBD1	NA	CASSLAEGQGLVFGSYNEQFF	TGTGCCAGCAGCTTAGCGGAGGGACAGGGGTTAGTATTTGGCTCCTACAATGAGCAGTTCTTC
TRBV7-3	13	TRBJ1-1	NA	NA	CASSLRGGRKAFF	TGTGCCAGCAGCTTACGGGGGGGGAGGAAAGCTTTCTTT
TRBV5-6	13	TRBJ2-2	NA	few	CASSLTVLGELFF	TGTGCCAGCAGCTTGACGGTTCTCGGGGAGCTGTTTTTT
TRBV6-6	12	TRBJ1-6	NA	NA	CASRGGNSPLHF	TGTGCCAGCCGTGGAGGGAATTCACCCCTCCACTTT
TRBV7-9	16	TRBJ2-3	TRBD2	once	CASSTHSGGGADTQYF	TGTGCCAGCAGCACCCATAGCGGGGGTGGGGCAGATACGCAGTATTTT
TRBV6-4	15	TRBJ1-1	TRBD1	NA	CASIWGTGGHTEAFF	TGTGCCAGCATCTGGGGGACAGGGGGACACACTGAAGCTTTCTTT
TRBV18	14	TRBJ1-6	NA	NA	CASYSGTPNSPLHF	TGTGCCAGCTACTCCGGGACACCCAATTCACCCCTCCACTTT
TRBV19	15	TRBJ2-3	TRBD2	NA	CASSFLAGGTDTQYF	TGTGCCAGTAGTTTTCTAGCGGGGGGCACAGATACGCAGTATTTT
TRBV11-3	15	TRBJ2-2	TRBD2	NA	CASSYRLAGTGELFF	TGTGCCAGCAGCTACCGACTAGCAGGCACCGGGGAGCTGTTTTTT